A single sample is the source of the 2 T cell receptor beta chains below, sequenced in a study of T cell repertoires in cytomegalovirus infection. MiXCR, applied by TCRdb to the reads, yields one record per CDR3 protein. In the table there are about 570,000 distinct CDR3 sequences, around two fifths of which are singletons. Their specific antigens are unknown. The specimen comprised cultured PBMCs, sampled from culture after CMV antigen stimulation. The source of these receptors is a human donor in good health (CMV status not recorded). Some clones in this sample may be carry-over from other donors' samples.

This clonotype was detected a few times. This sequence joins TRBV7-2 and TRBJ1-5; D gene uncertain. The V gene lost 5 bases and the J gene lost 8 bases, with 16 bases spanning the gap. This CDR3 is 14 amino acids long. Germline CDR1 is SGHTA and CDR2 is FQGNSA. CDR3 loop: CASSPDPIAKPQHF. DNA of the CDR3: TGTGCCAGCAGCCCGGACCCCATTGCTAAGCCCCAGCATTTT.

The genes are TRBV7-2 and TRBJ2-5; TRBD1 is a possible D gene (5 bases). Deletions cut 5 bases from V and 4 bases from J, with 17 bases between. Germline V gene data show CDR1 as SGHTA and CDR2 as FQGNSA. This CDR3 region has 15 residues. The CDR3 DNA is TGTGCCAGCAGCCGACAGCGACTTCTAGTAGAGACCCAGTACTTC. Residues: CASSRQRLLVETQYF.